These 28 T cell receptor beta chains share one sample of origin, sequenced in a study of response to subunit inactivated influenza vaccine. TCRdb reanalysed the RT-PCR reads using MiXCR and keeps one entry per CDR3 protein. Among hundreds of thousands of distinct CDR3 sequences, approximately 11% were seen once, and the ten largest hold about an eighth. This sample comprised PBMCs from blood, obtained about 40 days after vaccination. These receptor sequences come from a man over 45 who received an inactivated influenza vaccine.

This clonotype was seen only a few times. J is TRBJ2-7 and V is TRBV20-1; 7 positions agree with TRBD2. The germline CDR1 and CDR2 sequences are DFQATT and SNEGSKA (reference sequence). This CDR3 has 16 residues. Germline trimming cut 6 bases from V and 3 bases from J; bases unmatched to any gene: 17. In nucleotides, the CDR3 is TGCAGTGCCCCCTTCAGACGAGAAGCGGGGCGCTACGAGCAGTACTTC. The encoded protein is CSAPFRREAGRYEQYF.

The sample holds many counts of this clonotype. The chain has TRBV20-1 and TRBJ2-7; the match to TRBD1 covers 11 bases. V dropped 3 bases and J dropped 4; count of bases not matched to a gene: 2. Germline V gene lookup returns CDR1 DFQATT and CDR2 SNEGSKA (reference sequence). The CDR3 runs to 13 residues. The CDR3 bases are TGCAGTGCTAGCCGGGACAGGGGGTACGAGCAGTACTTC. It yields the protein CSASRDRGYEQYF.

This clonotype has more than one count but fewer than ten. J is TRBJ2-7 and V is TRBV3-1; 7 positions match TRBD1. This CDR3 is built from 13 residues. Germline CDR1 LGHDT, CDR2 YNNKEL (reference sequence). V was pared by 2 bases and J by 11 bases, with 9 bases of the junction left unmatched. This CDR3 is CASSQIRDSTEYF. The CDR3 nucleotides read TGTGCCAGCAGCCAAATCCGGGACAGTACGGAGTACTTC.

This clonotype was seen ten or more times. Here the CDR3 reads CASSLARGQGYEQYF. DNA for the CDR3: TGTGCCAGCAGTTTAGCAAGGGGACAGGGGTACGAGCAGTACTTC. The chain combines TRBV12-3 or TRBV12-4 with TRBJ2-7; 10 bases match TRBD1. The ends lost 0 bases at V and 4 bases at J; junction bases unmatched: 3. The CDR3 runs to 15 residues.

This clonotype was seen repeatedly, ten times or more. CDR3 residues: CASSYPGNTEAFF. The CDR3 DNA is TGTGCCAGCAGTTACCCGGGAAACACTGAAGCTTTCTTT. The chain uses TRBV6-5 and TRBJ1-1; no clear D gene. Trimming took 2 bases from V and 2 from J, leaving 6 bases between them. From germline, CDR1 is MNHEY and CDR2 SVGAGI. The CDR3 is 13 residues long.

The chain links TRBV20-1 to TRBJ2-3; TRBD2 matches at 7 bases. The CDR3 is 16 residues long. The V gene's germline CDR1 is DFQATT and CDR2 SNEGSKA (reference sequence). J gave up 0 bases and V 3 bases, and 9 bases lay outside the gene matches. CDR3 amino acids: CSASPPLRESTDTQYF. The CDR3 region has the DNA TGCAGTGCTAGCCCACCTCTGCGGGAGAGCACAGATACGCAGTATTTT.

This clonotype appeared many times. This rearrangement joins TRBV27 to TRBJ1-2; TRBD1 agrees at 8 bases. Looked up from germline, CDR1 is MNHEY and CDR2 is SMNVEV (reference sequence). With V trimmed by 5 bases and J by 0 bases, 11 bases remained unmatched. The CDR3 consists of 17 residues. The CDR3, as DNA: TGTGCCAGCAGTCCCCTGACAGGGGCGGAAACTAACTATGGCTACACCTTC. Amino acids: CASSPLTGAETNYGYTF.

This clonotype appeared once. The rearrangement joins TRBV7-8 to TRBJ2-1, with TRBD2 identical over 7 bases. This CDR3 spans 15 amino acids. Trimming at V came to 5 bases and at J to 4 bases, leaving 8 bases not matched to a gene. Per the germline V gene, CDR1 is SGHVS and CDR2 is FQNEAQ. The CDR3 DNA reads as TGTGCCAGCAGCCCCGAAGCGGGACCTTACAATGAGCAGTTCTTC. Its protein product is CASSPEAGPYNEQFF.

This clonotype was found a few times. This rearrangement joins TRBV6-2 or TRBV6-3 to TRBJ2-5, with 14 positions matching TRBD2. CDR3 length: 18 amino acids. Unmatched junction bases numbered 8, after V lost 5 bases and J lost 0 bases. Germline CDR1 and CDR2: MNHEY and SVGEGT. CDR3 DNA: TGTGCCAGCAGTCCCGGACTAGCGGGGGGCTATAACCAAGAGACCCAGTACTTC. It yields the protein CASSPGLAGGYNQETQYF.

This clonotype was seen a few times. The rearrangement joins TRBV5-4 to TRBJ2-7; no clear D. There are 15 residues in the CDR3. V shed 4 bases and J shed 2 bases, with 16 bases lying between them. Germline CDR1 SGHNT, CDR2 YYREEE (reference sequence). The CDR3, as DNA: TGTGCCAGCAGCCCCCAGGCCGGCGTTACCTACGAGCAGTACTTC. Translated: CASSPQAGVTYEQYF.

Within the sample, this clonotype is medium-sized (0.01 to 0.1%). The rearrangement uses TRBV15 and TRBJ2-1; tentatively, D is TRBD2 (7 bases). The CDR3 is made up of 15 amino acids. Germline V gene data show CDR1 as LNHNV and CDR2 as YYDKDF (reference sequence). V was shortened by 0 bases and J by 6 bases, with 12 bases between the two germline ends. CDR3 in DNA: TGTGCCACCAGCAGAGATGCGGGGGCCTTCAATGAGCAGTTCTTC. Amino acids: CATSRDAGAFNEQFF.

This clonotype appeared a few times. The V call is TRBV5-1, the J call TRBJ2-5; D tentatively fits TRBD1 or TRBD2 (5 bases each). V shed 0 bases and J shed 5 bases, with 11 bases lying between them. In germline, CDR1 is SGHRS, CDR2 YFSETQ. CDR3 length: 14 amino acids. CDR3 sequence reads: CASSLVQGTETQYF. CDR3 DNA sequence: TGCGCCAGCAGCTTGGTCCAAGGGACGGAGACCCAGTACTTC.

The chain joins TRBV6-2 or TRBV6-3 to TRBJ2-1, with 8 positions matching TRBD1. The CDR3 is 15 residues long. Germline V gene lookup returns CDR1 MNHEY and CDR2 SVGEGT. The J segment lost 1 base and the V segment lost 7 bases, leaving 6 bases of the junction unmatched. CDR3 nucleotide sequence: TGTGCCAGCACTACAGGGGGTCTGTCCTACAATGAGCAGTTCTTC. It translates to CASTTGGLSYNEQFF.

This clonotype showed up just a few times. This chain uses TRBV5-5 with TRBJ1-3; no clear D gene. V was trimmed by 2 bases and J by 3 bases, leaving 9 bases between them. Germline values: CDR1 SGHKS, CDR2 YYEKEE (reference sequence). The CDR3 has 14 residues. This CDR3 is CASSFLVGGNTIYF. The CDR3 coding sequence is TGTGCCAGCAGCTTTTTGGTGGGTGGAAACACCATATATTTT.

This clonotype was seen repeatedly, ten times or more. This chain connects TRBV6-5 to TRBJ2-7; D not certain. V was cut by 2 bases and J by 4 bases, with 12 bases left in between. Germline loops: CDR1 MNHEY, CDR2 SVGAGI. CDR3 size: 14 residues. The CDR3 region is CASSYAGPSYEQYF. The DNA of the CDR3 is TGTGCCAGCAGTTACGCAGGACCCTCTTACGAGCAGTACTTC.

Many counts were recorded for this clonotype. V and J are TRBV12-3 or TRBV12-4 and TRBJ1-2; D gene uncertain. Trimming cost V 3 bases and J 5 bases, with 10 bases left between them. There are 13 residues in the CDR3. CDR3 residues: CASSFVRRYGYTF. CDR3 DNA sequence: TGTGCCAGCAGTTTTGTCAGGCGGTATGGCTACACCTTC.

On this clonotype: A much larger clone differs by one base, so this may be a read error. This chain links TRBV29-1 with TRBJ2-2; D is perhaps TRBD1 or TRBD2 (6 bases each). In germline, CDR1 is SQVTM, CDR2 ANQGSEA. The CDR3 is made up of 13 amino acids. CDR3: CSGRGGNTVELFF. Here the CDR3 DNA reads TGCAGCGGTCGAGGGGGGAACACCGTGGAGCTGTTTTTT.

The chain couples TRBV4-3 to TRBJ2-7; D remains unclear. Germline CDR1 LGHNA, CDR2 YSLEER. The length of the CDR3 is 14 residues. The ends were cut back, 2 bases at V and 5 bases at J, with 13 bases in the middle. The CDR3 coding sequence is TGCGCCAGCAGCCAAATCCTAGGCGTGAACGAGCAGTACTTC. It yields the protein CASSQILGVNEQYF.

V usage is TRBV3-1 and J usage is TRBJ2-1; 13 bases map to TRBD2. V trimming: 4 bases; J trimming: 7 bases; junction bases outside the gene matches: 4. The germline gives CDR1 LGHDT, CDR2 YNNKEL (reference sequence). CDR3 size: 15 residues. CDR3 amino acids: CASSLTSGRINEQFF. The CDR3 DNA reads as TGTGCCAGCAGCCTGACTAGCGGGAGGATTAATGAGCAGTTCTTC.

The table lists this clonotype with many counts. The rearrangement uses TRBV29-1 and TRBJ2-7; 9 positions agree with TRBD1. The CDR3 is 12 amino acids. Germline-derived CDR1 and CDR2 are SQVTM and ANQGSEA. With V trimmed by 7 bases and J by 3 bases, 4 bases remained unmatched. The CDR3 coding sequence is TGCAGCGCCGGGACAGGGTTCTACGAGCAGTACTTC. Amino acids: CSAGTGFYEQYF.

The sample holds a few counts of this clonotype. V usage is TRBV4-1 and J usage is TRBJ1-4; D is ambiguous. Germline CDR1 MGHRA, CDR2 YSYEKL. V lost 0 bases and J 0 bases, leaving 20 bases between the germline ends. This CDR3 spans 20 amino acids. CDR3 coding DNA: TGCGCCAGCAGCCAAGATCGTGATCAGTTGTTCCTCGCAACTAATGAAAAACTGTTTTTT. Its protein product is CASSQDRDQLFLATNEKLFF.

This clonotype was observed at least ten times. The V and J genes are TRBV20-1 and TRBJ2-4, with D possibly being TRBD1 (5 bases). Trimming cost V 3 bases and J 0 bases, with 15 bases left between them. The CDR3 spans 16 residues. CDR1 and CDR2 (germline): DFQATT, SNEGSKA (reference sequence). CDR3 DNA sequence: TGCAGTGCTAGTGAGGACACTGTACTAGCCAAAAACATTCAGTACTTC. It encodes CSASEDTVLAKNIQYF.

As regards this clonotype: Given the absence of the conserved phenylalanine or tryptophan at the CDR3 end, a read error is likely. The limits of the CDR3 on the DNA are not certain, so only TCRdb's listed CDR3 is given. The V call is TRBV28, the J call TRBJ2-7; the table's D call TRBD2 went unverified against the DNA. Germline assignment: CDR1 MDHEN and CDR2 SYDVKM. The CDR3 length equals 14 residues, ends included. Here the CDR3 reads CASSNPGEAGAFPP.

In this sample, this clonotype turned up once. A much larger clone differs from this one at a single base, so this may be a read error. V is TRBV27 and J is TRBJ2-7; D perhaps matches TRBD2 (5 bases). Trimming cost V 9 bases and J 6 bases, with 9 bases left between them. Germline loops: CDR1 MNHEY, CDR2 SMNVEV (reference sequence). The CDR3 is 10 amino acids. The CDR3 coding sequence is TGTGCCAGTTCAGAGGGCGAGCAGTACTTC. It translates to CASSEGEQYF.

For the CDR3, the DNA is TGCGCCAGCAGTAGTTCCAGGGGGTCGTCCGAGCAGTACTTC. It specifies CASSSSRGSSEQYF. The chain has TRBV5-1 and TRBJ2-7; 7 bases line up with TRBD1. Germline loops: CDR1 SGHRS, CDR2 YFSETQ. With V trimmed by 5 bases and J by 6 bases, 11 bases remained unmatched. The CDR3 extends over 14 amino acids.

This chain links TRBV12-3 or TRBV12-4 with TRBJ2-5; D remains unclear. V lost 5 bases to trimming and J lost 5 bases, with 6 bases between them. This CDR3 is 11 amino acids long. The DNA for the CDR3 is TGTGCCAGCAGTGCAACGGAGACCCAGTACTTC. Protein sequence: CASSATETQYF.

This clonotype came up many times. This chain links TRBV12-3 or TRBV12-4 with TRBJ2-2; D might be TRBD1 or TRBD2, each matching 6 bases. The CDR3 covers 14 residues. The ends were cut back, 4 bases at V and 6 bases at J, with 12 bases in the middle. The CDR3: CASSSRGEAGELFF. The CDR3 bases are TGTGCCAGCAGTTCGAGGGGGGAGGCCGGGGAGCTGTTTTTT.

This clonotype was found a few times. One end of the junction does not line up with germline, which may come from a read error. The V and J genes are TRBV7-2 and TRBJ2-7; 7 positions match TRBD2. The CDR3 loop spans 13 amino acids. Germline CDR1 and CDR2: SGHTA and FQGNSA. The CDR3 DNA reads TGTGCCAGCAGCACAGCCACCATGACTAGCAGGGCCTTC. As protein: CASSTATMTSRAF.